This T cell receptor (beta chain) was documented in a study of a mutant IDH1 vaccine in newly diagnosed glioma. A word on this clone: The antigen is unknown.

Time point specified: week 47, end of study. The content of each vaccine dose was 300 ug of mutant IDH1 20-mer peptide, and topical imiquimod accompanied it. Germline V gives CDR1 SGHNT, CDR2 YYREEE (reference sequence). The CDR3 is made up of 12 amino acids. J gave up 6 bases and V 3 bases, and 2 bases lay outside the gene matches. Generated by immunoSEQ multiplex PCR, the TCRdb table keeps only in-frame clones and is missing some. The table lists approximately 50,000 clones, under 85% of them singletons. Sequencing was performed on PBMCs, taken from a glioma patient whose treatment included an IDH1 peptide vaccine. The clonotype comes from a woman between 50 and 59 years old with glioma. V is TRBV5-4 and J is TRBJ1-2; 7 bases agree with TRBD1. In DNA, the CDR3 is TGTGCCAGCAGCTGGGGGACAGATGGCTACACCTTC. Amino acid sequence: CASSWGTDGYTF.